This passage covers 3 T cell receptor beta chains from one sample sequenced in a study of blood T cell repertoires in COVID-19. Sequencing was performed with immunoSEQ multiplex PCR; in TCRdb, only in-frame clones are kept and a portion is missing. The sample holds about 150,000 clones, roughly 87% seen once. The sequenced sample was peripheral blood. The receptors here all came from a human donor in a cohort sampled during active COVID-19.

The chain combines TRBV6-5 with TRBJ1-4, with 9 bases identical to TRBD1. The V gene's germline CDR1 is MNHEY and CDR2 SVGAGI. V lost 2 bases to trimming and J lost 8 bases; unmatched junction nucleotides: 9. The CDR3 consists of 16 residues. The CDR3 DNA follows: TGTGCCAGCAGTTACGGACCGGGACAGGGTGGCGAAAAACTGTTTTTT. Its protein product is CASSYGPGQGGEKLFF.

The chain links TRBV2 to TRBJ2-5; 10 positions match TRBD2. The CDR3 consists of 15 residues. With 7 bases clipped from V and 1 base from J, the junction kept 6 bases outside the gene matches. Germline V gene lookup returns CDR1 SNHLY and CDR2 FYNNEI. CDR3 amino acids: CASNGLAALQETQYF. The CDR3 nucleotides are TGTGCCAGCAACGGACTAGCGGCGCTCCAAGAGACCCAGTACTTC.

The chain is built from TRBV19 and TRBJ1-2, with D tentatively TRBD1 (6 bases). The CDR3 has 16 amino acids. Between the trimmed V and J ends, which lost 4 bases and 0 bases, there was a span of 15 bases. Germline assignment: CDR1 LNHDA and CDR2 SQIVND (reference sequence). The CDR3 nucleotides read TGTGCCAGTAGTACCTACCACAGGGCTTCTAACTATGGCTACACCTTC. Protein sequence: CASSTYHRASNYGYTF.